These T cell receptor beta chains were read from a single sample in a study of T cell responses to AZD1222 COVID-19 vaccine. The table came from immunoSEQ multiplex PCR; TCRdb's copy has only in-frame clones and leaves some out. The sample includes about 140,000 clones. Sequenced: peripheral blood. These receptor sequences come from an adult in good health. Both conserved end residues are part of each CDR3. Fields, in order: V gene, J gene, CDR3 protein.

v_gene: TRBV30; j_gene: TRBJ2-1; CDR3aa: CAWGGNEQFF
v_gene: TRBV6-6; j_gene: TRBJ2-7; CDR3aa: CATLRTYEQYF
v_gene: TRBV6-5; j_gene: TRBJ1-2; CDR3aa: CASSPGTGRNDYTF
v_gene: TRBV27; j_gene: TRBJ2-7; CDR3aa: CASSLSNRGSRFEQYF
v_gene: TRBV19; j_gene: TRBJ2-1; CDR3aa: CASSRSPRTSGGASEQFF
v_gene: TRBV6-1; j_gene: TRBJ1-1; CDR3aa: CASSLTGGVAEAFF
v_gene: TRBV5-6; j_gene: TRBJ1-1; CDR3aa: CASSLFIPTNTEAFF
v_gene: TRBV11-1; j_gene: TRBJ2-7; CDR3aa: CASSRRDRPTYEQYF
v_gene: TRBV28; j_gene: TRBJ2-3; CDR3aa: CAWGASDTDTQYF
v_gene: TRBV5-1; j_gene: TRBJ1-1; CDR3aa: CASSPGAWELASTAFF
v_gene: TRBV29-1; j_gene: TRBJ1-5; CDR3aa: CSVGTGHGNQPQHF
v_gene: TRBV7-9; j_gene: TRBJ2-3; CDR3aa: CASSRDRVTDTQYF
v_gene: TRBV18; j_gene: TRBJ1-5; CDR3aa: CASSPGQGGNQPQHF
v_gene: TRBV6-5; j_gene: TRBJ1-1; CDR3aa: CASSYSGGARTEAFF
v_gene: TRBV11-2; j_gene: TRBJ1-1; CDR3aa: CASSPPRGSPTEAFF
v_gene: TRBV30; j_gene: TRBJ1-1; CDR3aa: CAWKSGSYTEAFF
v_gene: TRBV7-2; j_gene: TRBJ1-2; CDR3aa: CASTGPNGNYGYTF
v_gene: TRBV15; j_gene: TRBJ2-7; CDR3aa: CATSAPSLAGVTYEQYF
v_gene: TRBV6-5; j_gene: TRBJ1-1; CDR3aa: CASSYDERAEAFF
v_gene: TRBV6-5; j_gene: TRBJ1-5; CDR3aa: CASSPGTNQPQHF
v_gene: TRBV12-3/TRBV12-4; j_gene: TRBJ1-1; CDR3aa: CASSLGSSEAFF
v_gene: TRBV19; j_gene: TRBJ1-1; CDR3aa: CASSSRQRVTEAFF
v_gene: TRBV7-9; j_gene: TRBJ1-4; CDR3aa: CASKGAANEKLFF
v_gene: TRBV9; j_gene: TRBJ1-2; CDR3aa: CASNRGHLTHYGYTF
v_gene: TRBV11-2; j_gene: TRBJ2-1; CDR3aa: CASSSGLAGGRNEQFF
v_gene: TRBV19; j_gene: TRBJ1-2; CDR3aa: CASSSLDTVKGYTF
v_gene: TRBV19; j_gene: TRBJ1-1; CDR3aa: CASSIASRGRTEAFF
v_gene: TRBV29-1; j_gene: TRBJ2-6; CDR3aa: CSVLGQGTTGANVLTF
v_gene: TRBV5-1; j_gene: TRBJ1-2; CDR3aa: CASSPEGGSHTF
v_gene: TRBV6-6; j_gene: TRBJ2-7; CDR3aa: CASSLRGDRFYEQYF
v_gene: TRBV5-1; j_gene: TRBJ1-1; CDR3aa: CASSLGDSPTEAFF
v_gene: TRBV5-1; j_gene: TRBJ1-3; CDR3aa: CASSFDVGSGNTIYF
v_gene: TRBV2; j_gene: TRBJ1-2; CDR3aa: CASRTTGLRGVGYTF
v_gene: TRBV21-1; j_gene: TRBJ2-7; CDR3aa: CASRTRQGHYDVQYF
v_gene: TRBV7-2; j_gene: TRBJ1-2; CDR3aa: CASSLDSHPTGTGYTF
v_gene: TRBV6-1; j_gene: TRBJ2-5; CDR3aa: CASSESLEGGETQYF
v_gene: TRBV9; j_gene: TRBJ2-5; CDR3aa: CASSAGTAQETQYF
v_gene: TRBV12-3/TRBV12-4; j_gene: TRBJ1-1; CDR3aa: CASSFMNTEAFF
v_gene: TRBV9; j_gene: TRBJ1-1; CDR3aa: CASSLKNTVADTEAFF
v_gene: TRBV5-4; j_gene: TRBJ1-2; CDR3aa: CASSPPRATRSDGYTF
v_gene: TRBV6-5; j_gene: TRBJ1-1; CDR3aa: CASRPRDSSNTEAFF
v_gene: TRBV6-5; j_gene: TRBJ2-1; CDR3aa: CASSPRTSGNEQFF
v_gene: TRBV4-1; j_gene: TRBJ1-3; CDR3aa: CASSQSYRDGKGRTIYF